Following are 19 T cell receptor beta chains from one sample sequenced in a study of cytomegalovirus exposure and HLA in healthy donors. The PCR contained 60 Vbeta and 13 Jbeta primers. Clones were read by immunoSEQ multiplex PCR, and TCRdb kept only the in-frame ones, dropping some. The sample holds more than 100,000 clones, 80% seen once. Sequencing was carried out using PBMCs. The receptors stem from a man aged 35-49 years in good health and CMV-seronegative.

The rearrangement uses TRBV29-1 and TRBJ2-2; D is unclear. The CDR3 totals 11 residues. V dropped 7 bases and J dropped 6 bases, with 9 bases sitting between them. CDR1 and CDR2 from the germline V gene are SQVTM and ANQGSEA. The CDR3 is CSAQSPGELFF. CDR3 DNA sequence: TGCAGCGCCCAGTCGCCCGGGGAGCTGTTTTTT.

The rearrangement links TRBV27 to TRBJ2-7, with TRBD1 matching 9 bases. The J segment lost 2 bases and the V segment lost 7 bases, leaving 12 bases of the junction unmatched. CDR3 length equals 16 residues. Germline CDR1 MNHEY, CDR2 SMNVEV (reference sequence). The CDR3 loop is CASTPGWGQGTYEQYF. CDR3 in DNA: TGTGCCAGCACCCCGGGCTGGGGACAGGGCACCTACGAGCAGTACTTC.

The V and J genes are TRBV29-1 and TRBJ2-2, with D maybe TRBD1 (5 bases). Germline-derived CDR1 and CDR2 are SQVTM and ANQGSEA. CDR3 length: 13 residues. The ends were cut back, 7 bases at V and 5 bases at J, with 14 bases in the middle. The CDR3: CSARTPGTGELFF. In DNA form, the CDR3 reads TGCAGCGCCCGAACTCCAGGGACCGGGGAGCTGTTTTTT.

The CDR3: CASSLRAGGTPDTQYF. CDR3 nucleotide sequence: TGTGCCAGCAGTTTACGAGCGGGAGGGACCCCCGATACGCAGTATTTT. The rearrangement joins TRBV27 to TRBJ2-3, with 10 positions matching TRBD2. V lost 2 bases and J lost 6; bases outside the gene matches: 8. There are 16 residues in the CDR3. Germline CDR1 is MNHEY and CDR2 is SMNVEV (reference sequence).

The rearrangement uses TRBV30 and TRBJ1-4, with TRBD1 matching over 8 bases. The CDR3 contains 15 residues. V gave up 3 bases and J gave up 1 base; unmatched junction bases: 4. Germline CDR1 GTSNPN, CDR2 SVGIG (reference sequence). CDR3 nucleotides: TGTGCCTGGAGCCAGGGGGCACTAACTAATGAAAAACTGTTTTTT. Protein sequence: CAWSQGALTNEKLFF.

The chain uses TRBV28 and TRBJ2-5, with no clear D. The J call is doubtful: the DNA matches TRBJ2-7 better. This CDR3 region has 11 residues. Germline assignment: CDR1 MDHEN and CDR2 SYDVKM. The CDR3 region is CASSSVGEQYF. The CDR3 DNA reads TGTGCCAGCAGTTCCGTGGGCGAGCAGTACTTC.

In its sample, this clone was seen once. The chain is built from TRBV4-2 and TRBJ2-3; the match to TRBD2 covers 10 bases. Unmatched junction bases numbered 11, after V lost 0 bases and J lost 5 bases. There are 18 residues in the CDR3. Per germline, CDR1 LGHNA and CDR2 YNFKEQ. CDR3 loop: CASSQDSQAGGRGDTQYF. CDR3 sequence (DNA): TGTGCCAGCAGCCAAGATTCCCAAGCGGGGGGGAGGGGAGATACGCAGTATTTT.

The chain couples TRBV14 to TRBJ2-3; TRBD1 is a possible D gene (5 bases). This CDR3 contains 15 residues. V lost 1 base, J lost 3 bases, and 11 bases lay in between. The germline V gene has CDR1 SGHDN and CDR2 FVKESK. The CDR3 loop is CASSQARTRTDTQYF. The CDR3 DNA reads TGTGCCAGCAGCCAAGCAAGGACAAGGACAGATACGCAGTATTTT.

V usage is TRBV11-1 and J usage is TRBJ1-1; D may be TRBD1 (5 bases). Germline assignment: CDR1 SGHAT and CDR2 FQDESV (reference sequence). The V end was cut by 5 bases, the J end by 6 bases, with 16 bases between. The CDR3 runs to 14 residues. CDR3 bases: TGTGCCAGCAGCCGACCGACAGTTCCCCCTGAAGCTTTCTTT. Translating gives CASSRPTVPPEAFF.

The V gene is TRBV5-1, the J gene TRBJ2-3; 10 positions match TRBD2. The CDR3 has 16 amino acids. Germline V gene lookup returns CDR1 SGHRS and CDR2 YFSETQ. The V segment lost 0 bases and the J segment 5 bases; nucleotides outside the gene matches: 6. The CDR3 spells CASSLVPSGSGDTQYF. The DNA of the CDR3 is TGCGCCAGCAGCTTGGTCCCTAGCGGGAGCGGAGATACGCAGTATTTT.

The chain is built from TRBV28 and TRBJ1-5, with 9 bases lining up with TRBD1. The CDR3 has 13 residues. Trimming took 8 bases from V and 5 from J; bases not matched to a gene: 4. The V gene's germline CDR1 is MDHEN and CDR2 SYDVKM. The CDR3 is CASSRDRDQPQHF. The CDR3 bases are TGTGCCAGCTCCCGGGACAGGGATCAGCCCCAGCATTTT.

V is TRBV28 and J is TRBJ1-1; 12 bases line up with TRBD1. Trimming took 5 bases from V and 11 from J; bases not matched to a gene: 9. Germline loops: CDR1 MDHEN, CDR2 SYDVKM. This CDR3 is 14 amino acids long. CDR3 sequence (DNA): TGTGCCAGCAGTAATTTAGGGGGACAGGGGGCGGCTTTCTTT. Its protein product is CASSNLGGQGAAFF.

J is TRBJ2-3 and V is TRBV30; D possibly corresponds to TRBD2 (6 bases). Trimming left V 3 bases short and J 0 bases short, with 7 bases between. CDR1 and CDR2 (germline): GTSNPN, SVGIG (reference sequence). There are 13 residues in the CDR3. CDR3 DNA sequence: TGTGCCTGGAGGGGGAGGAGCACAGATACGCAGTATTTT. It is translated as CAWRGRSTDTQYF.

The J gene is TRBJ1-6, the V gene TRBV2, with TRBD1 matching 10 bases. This CDR3 has 15 amino acids. Germline CDR1 reads SNHLY; CDR2 reads FYNNEI. CDR3 region: CAAQNGQGENSPLHF. In DNA, the CDR3 is TGTGCAGCCCAGAATGGACAGGGGGAAAATTCACCCCTCCACTTT.

This clone was counted once. The chain couples TRBV18 to TRBJ2-7; TRBD2 matches at 11 bases. Germline trimming cut 3 bases from V and 4 bases from J; bases unmatched to any gene: 5. This CDR3 region has 15 residues. Germline values: CDR1 KGHSH, CDR2 LQKENI. The CDR3 loop is CASSPAGTSGYEQYF. DNA for the CDR3: TGTGCCAGCTCACCGGCTGGGACTAGCGGTTACGAGCAGTACTTC.

The genes are TRBV5-1 and TRBJ2-3; 10 bases align to TRBD1. The CDR3 runs 15 residues. The junction had 7 bases not matched to a gene; V was cut back by 4 bases and J by 5 bases. Per the germline V gene, CDR1 is SGHRS and CDR2 is YFSETQ. In DNA, the CDR3 is TGCGCCAGCAGCCCGGACAGGGGGAGAGGAGATACGCAGTATTTT. This gives the protein CASSPDRGRGDTQYF.

DNA for the CDR3: TGTGCCAGCAGCTTGAACTTGCTTTGGACCCAGTACTTC. Translating it yields CASSLNLLWTQYF. The rearrangement uses TRBV5-6 and TRBJ2-5, with D unclear. V gave up 1 base and J gave up 7 bases, with 11 bases separating them. The CDR3 runs to 13 residues. Germline-derived CDR1 and CDR2 are SGHDT and YYEEEE.

The rearrangement joins TRBV5-1 to TRBJ1-1; D uncertain. Germline V gene data show CDR1 as SGHRS and CDR2 as YFSETQ. The ends were cut back, 4 bases at V and 5 bases at J, with 12 bases in the middle. The CDR3 totals 13 residues. The CDR3 coding sequence is TGCGCCAGCAGCCGCGGCGTAGGAACTGAAGCTTTCTTT. It encodes CASSRGVGTEAFF. The variable domain in full, with the rest retrieved from reference TRBV5-1 and TRBJ1-1, is KAGVTQTPRYLIKTRGQQVTLSCSPISGHRSVSWYQQTPGQGLQFLFEYFSETQRNKGNFPGRFSGRQFSNSRSEMNVSTLELGDSALYLCASSRGVGTEAFFGQGTRLTVV.

V and J are TRBV28 and TRBJ2-7; 8 bases agree with TRBD2. CDR1 is MDHEN and CDR2 is SYDVKM in the germline V gene. Germline trimming cut 5 bases from V and 6 bases from J; bases unmatched to any gene: 6. This CDR3 region has 13 residues. The CDR3 nucleotides are TGTGCCAGCAGTCCCACGGGGGGGAGCGAGCAGTACTTC. Amino acids: CASSPTGGSEQYF. Drawing the rest from reference TRBV28 and TRBJ2-7, the complete variable domain is DVKVTQSSRYLVKRTGEKVFLECVQDMDHENMFWYRQDPGLGLRLIYFSYDVKMKEKGDIPEGYSVSREKKERFSLILESASTNQTSMYLCASSPTGGSEQYFGPGTRLTVT.